These 23 T cell receptor beta chains came from one sample sequenced in a study of blood T cell repertoires in COVID-19. Here immunoSEQ multiplex PCR was the method, and the copy in TCRdb shows in-frame clones only, minus some. There are about 200,000 clones in the sample; about 84% occur only once, and around 6% lies in the top ten. Sequences were obtained from PBMCs or T cells enriched from blood (not recorded which). These receptors all stem from a man in his forties with acute COVID-19.

The rearrangement links TRBV19 to TRBJ2-5; possibly TRBD2 for D (6 bases). The CDR3 totals 14 residues. The V and J ends lost 5 bases and 1 base respectively, with 11 bases between them. Germline CDR1 reads LNHDA; CDR2 reads SQIVND (reference sequence). The DNA of the CDR3 is TGTGCCAGTAGTCCGGGACTTATCCAAGAGACCCAGTACTTC. Amino acid sequence: CASSPGLIQETQYF.

J is TRBJ2-5 and V is TRBV5-1; TRBD2 is a possible D gene (6 bases). Trimming cost V 0 bases and J 5 bases, with 17 bases left between them. CDR1 is SGHRS and CDR2 is YFSETQ in the germline V gene. This CDR3 comprises 16 residues. CDR3 DNA: TGCGCCAGCAGCTTGGGGTCGAAGGGAGGCATCGAGACCCAGTACTTC. Translating gives CASSLGSKGGIETQYF.

V gene TRBV7-6 combines with J gene TRBJ1-5; D unclear. Germline CDR1 and CDR2: SGHVS and FNYEAQ. The CDR3 sequence is 13 residues long. Trimming took off 0 bases at V and 5 bases at J, with 5 bases between the two ends. Written as DNA, the CDR3 is TGTGCCAGCAGCTTAGCCGGTGATCAGCCCCAGCATTTT. Residues: CASSLAGDQPQHF.

The chain carries TRBV9 and TRBJ2-2, with D uncertain. CDR3 length: 15 amino acids. V was clipped by 2 bases and J by 5 bases, with 13 bases between them. The germline CDR1 and CDR2 sequences are SGDLS and YYNGEE. This CDR3 is CASSVGPASTGELFF. CDR3 DNA: TGTGCCAGCAGCGTCGGTCCTGCTTCGACCGGGGAGCTGTTTTTT.

This clone was seen only a few times. Different DNA sequences within this sample yield the same CDR3. This chain joins TRBV3-1 (or the pseudogene TRBV3-2) and TRBJ1-5; 7 nucleotides line up with TRBD1. The CDR3 is 14 amino acids. The germline gives CDR1 LGHDT, CDR2 YNNKEL (reference sequence). V dropped 3 bases and J dropped 1; count of bases not matched to a gene: 0. CDR3 coding DNA: TGTGCCAGCAGCCACAGGGGGAGCAATCAGCCCCAGCATTTT. Protein product: CASSHRGSNQPQHF.

The V and J genes are TRBV4-2 and TRBJ1-5; TRBD1 might be the D (5 bases). This CDR3 comprises 16 residues. The V end lost 1 base, the J end lost 1 base, and 11 bases lay between the germline ends. Germline CDR1 reads LGHNA; CDR2 reads YNFKEQ. CDR3 in amino acids: CASSQVGVVSNQPQHF. The CDR3 bases are TGTGCCAGCAGCCAAGTAGGGGTTGTGAGCAATCAGCCCCAGCATTTT.

CDR3 in amino acids: CASSHPQGNQPQHF. DNA for the CDR3: TGCGCCAGCAGCCACCCACAGGGTAATCAGCCCCAGCATTTT. The J gene is TRBJ1-5, the V gene TRBV4-1, with D perhaps TRBD1 (6 bases). This CDR3 has 14 residues. The V end lost 3 bases, the J end lost 4 bases, and 10 bases lay between the germline ends. The V gene's germline CDR1 is MGHRA and CDR2 YSYEKL.

The V and J genes are TRBV19 and TRBJ2-5, with D perhaps matching TRBD2 (6 bases). The CDR3 length is 16 residues. The ends were cut back, 1 base at V and 2 bases at J, with 14 bases in the middle. Germline CDR1 reads LNHDA; CDR2 reads SQIVND (reference sequence). The CDR3 spells CASSIAGAQSQETQYF. The DNA for the CDR3 is TGTGCCAGTAGTATAGCGGGAGCCCAGTCACAAGAGACCCAGTACTTC.

The chain links TRBV2 to TRBJ2-7; a possible D gene is TRBD2 (5 bases). Germline V gives CDR1 SNHLY, CDR2 FYNNEI. V dropped 5 bases and J dropped 2 bases, with 22 bases sitting between them. This CDR3 region has 17 residues. This chain's CDR3 is CASSKPGLGPKAYEQYF. In DNA form, the CDR3 reads TGTGCCAGCAGTAAGCCGGGGTTAGGACCCAAGGCCTACGAGCAGTACTTC.

This chain joins TRBV27 and TRBJ2-7; tentative D call: TRBD1 (5 bases). The CDR3 length is 14 residues. The germline CDR1 and CDR2 sequences are MNHEY and SMNVEV (reference sequence). The V gene lost 2 bases and the J gene lost 6 bases, with 14 bases spanning the gap. The CDR3 spells CASSLGALGFEQYF. In nucleotides, the CDR3 is TGTGCCAGCAGTTTAGGGGCCCTGGGGTTCGAGCAGTACTTC.

V is TRBV5-4 and J is TRBJ2-1, with D tentatively TRBD1 (6 bases). The ends were cut back, 4 bases at V and 2 bases at J, with 16 bases in the middle. Germline V gives CDR1 SGHNT, CDR2 YYREEE (reference sequence). The CDR3 extends over 16 amino acids. The chain's CDR3 is CASSEFRGMPYNEQFF. As DNA, the CDR3 is TGTGCCAGCAGCGAATTCAGGGGAATGCCCTACAATGAGCAGTTCTTC.

The chain links TRBV5-1 to TRBJ1-1; 7 bases are a match to TRBD1. Germline lookup yields CDR1 SGHRS and CDR2 YFSETQ. J gave up 3 bases and V 4 bases, and 9 bases lay outside the gene matches. There are 15 residues in the CDR3. Here the CDR3 reads CASSTNPGQYTEAFF. CDR3 DNA: TGCGCCAGCAGCACAAATCCGGGACAGTACACTGAAGCTTTCTTT. Full variable domain (remainder filled in from reference TRBV5-1 and TRBJ1-1): KAGVTQTPRYLIKTRGQQVTLSCSPISGHRSVSWYQQTPGQGLQFLFEYFSETQRNKGNFPGRFSGRQFSNSRSEMNVSTLELGDSALYLCASSTNPGQYTEAFFGQGTRLTVV.

V usage is TRBV7-9 and J usage is TRBJ1-6; 7 positions agree with TRBD1. This CDR3 contains 15 residues. Trimming removed 2 bases from V and 9 bases from J; junction bases left unmatched: 7. Germline loops: CDR1 SEHNR, CDR2 FQNEAQ (reference sequence). CDR3 sequence reads: CASSLTGTAASPLHF. The CDR3 coding sequence is TGTGCCAGCAGCTTAACCGGGACAGCAGCTTCACCCCTCCACTTT.

The rearrangement links TRBV2 to TRBJ2-7; D might be TRBD2 (6 bases). The CDR3 is made up of 12 amino acids. V lost 6 bases to trimming and J lost 2 bases, with 8 bases between them. Per germline, CDR1 SNHLY and CDR2 FYNNEI. CDR3 nucleotides: TGTGCCAGCAGAGGCGGGACCTACGAGCAGTACTTC. This gives the protein CASRGGTYEQYF. The entire variable domain, with the rest obtained from reference TRBV2 and TRBJ2-7, is as follows: EPEVTQTPSHQVTQMGQEVILRCVPISNHLYFYWYRQILGQKVEFLVSFYNNEISEKSEIFDDQFSVERPDGSNFTLKIRSTKLEDSAMYFCASRGGTYEQYFGPGTRLTVT.

CDR3 loop: CSVGAGDNYGYTF. Here the CDR3 DNA reads TGCAGCGTTGGGGCGGGCGACAACTATGGCTACACCTTC. J is TRBJ1-2 and V is TRBV29-1; D remains unclear. This CDR3 region has 13 residues. Germline CDR1 reads SQVTM; CDR2 reads ANQGSEA. V shed 4 bases and J shed 2 bases, with 11 bases lying between them.

The chain uses TRBV3-1 (or the pseudogene TRBV3-2) and TRBJ2-7; possible D gene TRBD2, 5 bases. From germline, CDR1 is LGHDT and CDR2 YNNKEL (reference sequence). CDR3 length: 11 amino acids. V was pared by 3 bases and J by 6 bases, with 6 bases between. The CDR3 bases are TGTGCCAGCAGCCATGGAGGCGAGCAGTACTTC. This encodes CASSHGGEQYF.

The V call is TRBV19, the J call TRBJ2-2; D not certain. CDR3 length: 12 residues. Trimming cost V 7 bases and J 7 bases, with 10 bases left between them. CDR1 is LNHDA and CDR2 is SQIVND in the germline V gene (reference sequence). The CDR3, as DNA: TGTGCCAGTACGCTGACACACGGGGAGCTGTTTTTT. The encoded protein is CASTLTHGELFF.

This sequence joins TRBV6-5 and TRBJ1-1; D is unresolved. Trimming shortened V by 7 bases and J by 3 bases, and 15 bases separated the two germline ends. The CDR3 is 14 amino acids. CDR1 and CDR2 from the germline V gene are MNHEY and SVGAGI. The CDR3 region has the DNA TGTGCCAGCATTGGACTGAGTTGGGACACTGAAGCTTTCTTT. Translation gives CASIGLSWDTEAFF.

The J gene is TRBJ2-3, the V gene TRBV7-9; possible D gene TRBD1, 6 bases. The CDR3 consists of 14 residues. Germline assignment: CDR1 SEHNR and CDR2 FQNEAQ (reference sequence). The V and J ends lost 5 bases and 5 bases respectively, with 14 bases between them. CDR3: CASSHGGGRDTQYF. The CDR3 DNA reads as TGTGCCAGCAGCCACGGTGGGGGCAGAGATACGCAGTATTTT.

J is TRBJ2-1 and V is TRBV27; D not resolved. The CDR3 covers 13 residues. Germline V gene data show CDR1 as MNHEY and CDR2 as SMNVEV (reference sequence). The V and J ends lost 2 bases and 7 bases respectively, with 9 bases between them. CDR3 in DNA: TGTGCCAGCAGTTTAGTCCTGCGGAATGAGCAGTTCTTC. It encodes CASSLVLRNEQFF.

The V and J genes are TRBV9 and TRBJ2-5, with a tentative D call TRBD1 (5 bases). CDR1 is SGDLS, CDR2 YYNGEE, per germline. This CDR3 has 15 residues. Trimming removed 1 base at V and 4 bases at J, with 14 bases between. The CDR3 is CASSVWGSSGETQYF. DNA for the CDR3: TGTGCCAGCAGCGTATGGGGCAGTTCTGGAGAGACCCAGTACTTC.

The sample holds one count of this clone. The chain is built from TRBV18 and TRBJ1-3, with a weak D call TRBD1 (5 bases). From germline, CDR1 is KGHSH and CDR2 LQKENI. The CDR3 covers 16 residues. Trimming removed 3 bases from V and 0 bases from J, with 12 bases in between. CDR3 bases: TGTGCCAGCTCACCTCCGGGGGTCCGCTCTGGAAACACCATATATTTT. Amino acid sequence: CASSPPGVRSGNTIYF.

This rearrangement joins TRBV5-1 to TRBJ2-1, with D maybe TRBD2 (5 bases). The germline V gene encodes CDR1 SGHRS and CDR2 YFSETQ. The CDR3 has 12 amino acids. V gave up 3 bases and J gave up 9 bases, with 10 bases separating them. CDR3 amino acids: CASSSALVEQFF. DNA for the CDR3: TGCGCCAGCAGCTCCGCACTAGTTGAGCAGTTCTTC.